A single T cell receptor (beta chain) is shown here with its context. The sample holds many counts of this clonotype. Its antigen target is currently unknown. Per-nucleotide qualities are absent, and no much larger clonotype sits a single base away. This record belongs to a study of CD8+CD57+ T cells in acquired aplastic anemia (dated by TCRdb to the late 2010s). Turning to the overall study: A mean of about 3.2 ug of DNA, ranging from about 0.2 to 27.4 ug, was extracted from sorted CD4+ and CD8+ cells. A CD8+CD57+ expansion meant a frequency higher than the mean frequency seen in healthy subjects.

TCR beta VDJ combination and CDR3 sequence profiling used genomic DNA as the template. TCR repertoire sequencing was run on an Illumina HiSeq 2000. The authors processed their data as follows. Repertoire assessment relied on Simpson's diversity index, CDR3 size and DJ length profiles, and TRBV/TRBJ rearrangement plots. The immunodominant clone was defined as the most abundant DNA sequence in deep sequencing data. CDR3 amino acid sequences were screened for sharing across subjects and were compared with published repertoires and the VDJdb database. The public reads were reprocessed in TCRdb via fastp at Q25 and MiXCR, keeping in-frame beta chains. Entries are consolidated by CDR3 protein sequence, retaining the most common genes and DNA. The V and J calls and clone size are TCRdb's, not the authors'. In this sample the table shows roughly 260,000 distinct CDR3 sequences, more than 45% of which occur a single time. The ten largest clones capture over 7.5% of the sample.

General findings and caveats noted by the study authors: Although 25 to 30 CD8+ CDR3 sequences were shared by patients and controls, these sequences appeared highly expressed in patients and within the immunodominant clones of patients. No significant difference in CD8+ Simpson's diversity was found between patients and healthy controls (P=0.060).

V is cut by 7 bases and J by 2 bases, and the space between the germline ends is 6 bases. Including cysteine and phenylalanine, the CDR3 has 12 amino acids. The entry retains the CDR3 DNA only, 36 bases that are in frame from base 1. The germline V gene (reference sequence) yields SEHNR for CDR1 and FQNEAQ for CDR2. Flow cytometry had shown CD8+CD57+ cell expansion in the patients selected for sequencing. All patients had severe acquired aplastic anemia diagnosed by International Study of Aplastic Anemia and Agranulocytosis and Camitta criteria. At the time blood was sampled, none of the patients had received any therapy. In the study, sorted CD4+ and CD8+ blood T cells from patients with severe aplastic anemia and from healthy subjects underwent deep sequencing of TCR repertoires. In the USA, patient enrollment took place under clinicaltrials.gov protocols 00001620, 01623167, 00001397, 00071045, 00081523 and 00961064. Ficoll-Paque density gradient centrifugation was used to isolate peripheral blood mononuclear cells. Before DNA extraction, CD4+ and CD8+ T cells were sorted with FACS or magnetic beads.

The sample comprised sorted CD4+, CD8+, or CD8+CD57+ T cells (not recorded which) from PBMCs. This TCR was sampled from a human donor with aplastic anemia. This receptor chain uses TRBV7-9 and TRBJ1-5; the D gene is unclear. CDR3 sequence: CASNAGNQPQHF. The nucleotides are TGTGCCAGCAATGCGGGCAATCAGCCCCAGCATTTT.